This T cell receptor (beta chain) was captured in a study of OX40 agonist ivuxolimab in advanced cancers. In its sample, this clone was seen once. The CDR3 sequence is 13 residues long. Germline CDR1 and CDR2: PRHDT and FYEKMQ (reference sequence). The germline V and J ends were trimmed by 5 bases and 2 bases, with 8 bases remaining between them. Some clones are missing from TCRdb's copy, which holds only in-frame ones; the method was immunoSEQ multiplex PCR. Among under 90,000 clones listed, about 93% were seen once. The clonotype comes from an adult with an advanced solid tumor such as melanoma, head and neck, liver or kidney cancer. The sample consisted of CD4+ or CD8+ T cells sorted from blood, taken in a trial of the OX40 agonist ivuxolimab. The V and J genes are TRBV13 and TRBJ2-3; the D is unclear. The CDR3 coding sequence is TGTGCCAGCAGCCCTAGGTTCACAGATACGCAGTATTTT. Translating it yields CASSPRFTDTQYF.